The 20 T cell receptor beta chains listed next were all sequenced from one sample in a study of shared clonotypes between healthy human individuals. Sequencing was performed with immunoSEQ multiplex PCR; in TCRdb, only in-frame clones are kept and a portion is missing. This sample has over 2 million clones, with roughly 90% found just once. Sequenced material: naive CD4+ T cells from PBMCs. Documented subset: CD45RA+ positively selected. The source is a young man in good health. Some clones in this sample may be carry-over from other donors' samples.

The genes are TRBV5-4 and TRBJ2-7; 8 bases map to TRBD1. The germline V gene has CDR1 SGHNT and CDR2 YYREEE (reference sequence). The CDR3 runs 14 residues. The V gene end was trimmed by 4 bases and the J gene end by 2 bases; junction bases not matched to a gene: 5. CDR3 protein: CASSPGQGAYEQYF. The CDR3 DNA reads as TGTGCCAGCAGCCCAGGACAGGGAGCCTACGAGCAGTACTTC.

The J gene is TRBJ2-1, the V gene TRBV5-1; TRBD2 matches at 10 bases. In germline, CDR1 is SGHRS, CDR2 YFSETQ. V was pared by 7 bases and J by 6 bases, with 10 bases of the junction left unmatched. There are 15 residues in the CDR3. CDR3 DNA sequence: TGCGCCAGCCGAACCGGGACTAGCGTAACCAATGAGCAGTTCTTC. Its protein is CASRTGTSVTNEQFF.

The gene calls are TRBV18 and TRBJ1-4; maybe TRBD1 (5 bases). The CDR3 spans 15 residues. Trimming took off 3 bases at V and 5 bases at J, with 13 bases between the two ends. Germline V gene sequence: CDR1 KGHSH, CDR2 LQKENI. The CDR3 spells CASSPSRASNEKLFF. DNA for the CDR3: TGTGCCAGCTCACCTTCCAGGGCTTCAAATGAAAAACTGTTTTTT.

This chain joins TRBV5-5 and TRBJ2-7, with D perhaps matching TRBD1 (6 bases). V shed 5 bases and J shed 0 bases, with 12 bases lying between them. Germline V lookup: CDR1 SGHKS, CDR2 YYEKEE (reference sequence). There are 14 residues in the CDR3. CDR3 sequence reads: CASSLQGSSYEQYF. The CDR3 DNA sequence: TGTGCCAGCAGTTTGCAGGGGTCCTCCTACGAGCAGTACTTC.

The chain joins TRBV5-1 to TRBJ1-2; 8 bases agree with TRBD1. This CDR3 is built from 15 residues. J lost 7 bases, V lost 6 bases, and 14 bases had no gene match. The germline V gene has CDR1 SGHRS and CDR2 YFSETQ. The CDR3 loop is CASNQQQGGTSGYTF. In nucleotides, the CDR3 is TGCGCCAGCAACCAGCAACAGGGGGGAACCTCTGGCTACACCTTC.

The chain joins TRBV15 to TRBJ1-4; D call uncertain. CDR1 and CDR2 from the germline V gene are LNHNV and YYDKDF (reference sequence). The germline V and J ends were trimmed by 0 bases and 10 bases, with 15 bases remaining between them. There are 15 residues in the CDR3. The CDR3: CATSRDLAGRRKLFF. In DNA form, the CDR3 reads TGTGCCACCAGCAGAGATTTGGCAGGCAGGAGAAAACTGTTTTTT.

This sequence joins TRBV5-6 and TRBJ2-3; D not certain. The CDR3 runs to 14 residues. The V end lost 4 bases, the J end lost 1 base, and 10 bases lay between the germline ends. CDR1 and CDR2 (germline): SGHDT, YYEEEE. The CDR3 sequence: CASSLRAGTDTQYF. For the CDR3, the DNA is TGTGCCAGCAGCCTCCGCGCAGGCACAGATACGCAGTATTTT.

For this clone: Within the sample, other DNA sequences also encode this same CDR3. The V call is TRBV9, the J call TRBJ2-6; D may be TRBD1 (6 bases). The CDR3 length is 15 residues. V was trimmed by 3 bases and J by 3 bases, leaving 10 bases between them. CDR1 is SGDLS and CDR2 is YYNGEE in the germline V gene. The CDR3 nucleotides read TGTGCCAGCAGCGCCACAGGGAGTGGGGCCAACGTCCTGACTTTC. This sequence encodes CASSATGSGANVLTF.

This CDR3 reads CASSQVPATEQFF. The CDR3 region has the DNA TGCGCCAGCAGCCAAGTTCCAGCGACTGAGCAGTTCTTC. The V gene is TRBV4-3, the J gene TRBJ2-1; D gene unclear. The CDR3 runs to 13 residues. The V end was cut by 1 base, the J end by 9 bases, with 10 bases between. The germline CDR1 and CDR2 sequences are LGHNA and YSLEER.

The chain joins TRBV4-1 to TRBJ1-4; unclear D gene. Germline V gene lookup returns CDR1 MGHRA and CDR2 YSYEKL. The ends were cut back, 2 bases at V and 3 bases at J, with 10 bases in the middle. The CDR3 sequence is 15 residues long. In DNA form, the CDR3 reads TGCGCCAGCAGCCAAACCGCGGCAGCTAATGAAAAACTGTTTTTT. This gives the protein CASSQTAAANEKLFF.

The rearrangement joins TRBV7-2 to TRBJ1-2; the D gene is possibly TRBD1 (5 bases). V shed 5 bases and J shed 2 bases, with 21 bases lying between them. The CDR3 is 17 amino acids. Looked up from germline, CDR1 is SGHTA and CDR2 is FQGNSA. For the CDR3, the DNA is TGTGCCAGCAGCCGATCCGGGACCGCAAAGGGAAACTATGGCTACACCTTC. Protein sequence: CASSRSGTAKGNYGYTF. Drawing the rest from reference TRBV7-2 and TRBJ1-2, the complete variable domain is GAGVSQSPSNKVTEKGKDVELRCDPISGHTALYWYRQSLGQGLEFLIYFQGNSAPDKSGLPSDRFSAERTGGSVSTLTIQRTQQEDSAVYLCASSRSGTAKGNYGYTFGSGTRLTVV.

This chain joins TRBV28 and TRBJ1-5; 8 bases are a match to TRBD1. Germline CDR1 is MDHEN and CDR2 is SYDVKM. This CDR3 has 15 residues. V lost 6 bases, J lost 7 bases, and 11 bases stayed unmatched. In DNA, the CDR3 is TGTGCCAGCAGATCAGGGGGCCGGGTAGGGCAGCCCCAGCATTTT. Translating it yields CASRSGGRVGQPQHF.

V and J are TRBV30 and TRBJ2-5, with TRBD2 as a possible D gene (7 bases). Germline CDR1 GTSNPN, CDR2 SVGIG (reference sequence). CDR3 length equals 15 residues. The ends were cut back, 3 bases at V and 3 bases at J, with 17 bases in the middle. The CDR3 coding sequence is TGTGCCTGGAGCCTACCGAGCGGGACAAAAGAGACCCAGTACTTC. This encodes CAWSLPSGTKETQYF.

J is TRBJ2-1 and V is TRBV7-3; D gene ambiguous. Germline CDR1 reads SGHTA; CDR2 reads FQGTGA. Deletions cut 3 bases from V and 1 base from J, with 10 bases between. CDR3 size: 15 residues. The CDR3 coding sequence is TGTGCCAGCAGCTTTATGTTGAGTTCCTACAATGAGCAGTTCTTC. This encodes CASSFMLSSYNEQFF. Full variable domain (outside the CDR3, taken from reference TRBV7-3 and TRBJ2-1): GAGVSQTPSNKVTEKGKYVELRCDPISGHTALYWYRQSLGQGPEFLIYFQGTGAADDSGLPNDRFFAVRPEGSVSTLKIQRTERGDSAVYLCASSFMLSSYNEQFFGPGTRLTVL.

This sequence joins TRBV4-2 and TRBJ2-2; D is uncertain. The CDR3 is 17 residues long. V gave up 0 bases and J gave up 1 base, with 12 bases separating them. CDR1 is LGHNA and CDR2 is YNFKEQ in the germline V gene. The chain's CDR3 is CASSQDRVEGNTGELFF. The CDR3 coding sequence is TGTGCCAGCAGCCAAGATCGAGTCGAAGGGAACACCGGGGAGCTGTTTTTT.

This chain connects TRBV30 to TRBJ2-5; D is unresolved. The germline V gene encodes CDR1 GTSNPN and CDR2 SVGIG (reference sequence). With 4 bases removed from V and 2 bases from J, the gap between germline ends came to 11 bases. CDR3 length: 13 residues. The CDR3 reads CAWNAVVQETQYF. In DNA form, the CDR3 reads TGTGCCTGGAACGCGGTCGTACAAGAGACCCAGTACTTC. The full variable domain, completed using reference TRBV30 and TRBJ2-5, is SQTIHQWPATLVQPVGSPLSLECTVEGTSNPNLYWYRQAAGRGLQLLFYSVGIGQISSEVPQNLSASRPQDRQFILSSKKLLLSDSGFYLCAWNAVVQETQYFGPGTRLLVL.

V usage is TRBV7-9 and J usage is TRBJ2-3; D may be TRBD1 (6 bases). The CDR3 covers 19 residues. Germline CDR1 and CDR2: SEHNR and FQNEAQ (reference sequence). V lost 5 bases and J lost 4, with 28 bases in between. The CDR3 bases are TGTGCCAGCAGCCCCGAAACGGGGTGGTTTGACAGGAAATCAGATACGCAGTATTTT. Protein: CASSPETGWFDRKSDTQYF.

CDR3 nucleotide sequence: TGTGCCAGCAGTTTACGGAGCTGGCGTTCGGGGACATCGGGGGGCAATCAGCCCCAGCATTTT. Protein product: CASSLRSWRSGTSGGNQPQHF. The V and J genes are TRBV28 and TRBJ1-5, with a weak D call TRBD1 (6 bases). The germline V and J ends were trimmed by 2 bases and 2 bases, with 28 bases remaining between them. Germline V gives CDR1 MDHEN, CDR2 SYDVKM. The CDR3 has 21 amino acids.

The chain couples TRBV7-9 to TRBJ2-3; 9 bases map to TRBD2. The V gene end was trimmed by 1 base and the J gene end by 4 bases; junction bases not matched to a gene: 9. Germline V lookup: CDR1 SEHNR, CDR2 FQNEAQ (reference sequence). The CDR3 contains 17 residues. CDR3 coding DNA: TGTGCCAGCAGCTTAGGCAACAGCGGGAGGTGGGCAGATACGCAGTATTTT. It translates to CASSLGNSGRWADTQYF.

This clone was counted a single time. This chain connects TRBV11-2 to TRBJ2-5; perhaps TRBD1 as D (6 bases). The CDR3 consists of 16 residues. Germline CDR1 reads SGHAT; CDR2 reads FQNNGV. V was cut by 6 bases and J by 5 bases, with 22 bases left in between. The CDR3 sequence is CASSLGAGVLVETQYF. The CDR3 DNA reads TGTGCCAGCAGTCTCGGGGCAGGGGTTTTAGTGGAGACCCAGTACTTC.